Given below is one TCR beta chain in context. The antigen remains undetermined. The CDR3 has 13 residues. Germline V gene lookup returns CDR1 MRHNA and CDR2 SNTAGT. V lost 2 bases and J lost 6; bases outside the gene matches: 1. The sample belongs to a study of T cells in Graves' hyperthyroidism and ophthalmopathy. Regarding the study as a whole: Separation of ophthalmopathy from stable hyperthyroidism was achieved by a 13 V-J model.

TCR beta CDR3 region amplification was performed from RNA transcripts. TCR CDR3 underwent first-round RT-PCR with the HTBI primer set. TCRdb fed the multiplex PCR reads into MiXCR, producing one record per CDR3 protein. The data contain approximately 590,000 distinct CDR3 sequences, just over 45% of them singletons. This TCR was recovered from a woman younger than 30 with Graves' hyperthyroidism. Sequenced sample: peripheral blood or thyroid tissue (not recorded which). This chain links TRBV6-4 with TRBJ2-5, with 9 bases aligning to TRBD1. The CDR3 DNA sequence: TGTGCCAGCAGTGACGGACAGGGGAAGACCCAGTACTTC. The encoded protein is CASSDGQGKTQYF.